A single sample gave rise to the 17 T cell receptor beta chains below, sequenced in a study of T cell clones after liver transplantation. This table comes from immunoSEQ multiplex PCR, and its TCRdb copy is limited to in-frame clones, with some not included. This repertoire shows roughly 120,000 clones, 90% found once; its top ten account for 0.65% to 0.95%. The starting material was CD4+ T cells from blood, obtained 12 months after liver transplant. Every receptor here comes from a human patient who received a liver transplant. Some T cells may be transferred from the graft donor.

This chain uses TRBV9 with TRBJ2-1; 7 bases are a match to TRBD1. V lost 6 bases to trimming and J lost 16 bases; unmatched junction nucleotides: 22. In germline, CDR1 is SGDLS, CDR2 YYNGEE. The CDR3 consists of 15 residues. CDR3 in DNA: TGTGCCAGCACCCCTATGGGGGACAGTCCGACTGTGACTTTCTTC. This encodes CASTPMGDSPTVTFF.

The chain employs TRBV29-1 and TRBJ1-2; 11 nucleotides line up with TRBD1. Germline lookup yields CDR1 SQVTM and CDR2 ANQGSEA. The CDR3 runs to 15 residues. Losses at the gene ends were 3 bases for V and 4 bases for J; bases not matched to a gene: 7. In nucleotides, the CDR3 is TGCAGCGTTGACCCGCCTGGACAGGGGGCCTATGGCTACACCTTC. This codes for CSVDPPGQGAYGYTF. Using reference TRBV29-1 and TRBJ1-2 for the parts outside the CDR3, the full variable domain is SAVISQKPSRDICQRGTSLTIQCQVDSQVTMMFWYRQQPGQSLTLIATANQGSEATYESGFVIDKFPISRPNLTFSTLTVSNMSPEDSSIYLCSVDPPGQGAYGYTFGSGTRLTVV.

This chain links TRBV5-6 with TRBJ1-1, with TRBD1 matching 7 bases. Trimming cost V 3 bases and J 7 bases; bases outside gene matches: 12. The CDR3 covers 15 residues. From germline, CDR1 is SGHDT and CDR2 YYEEEE. CDR3 residues: CASSSEQTGPGEAFF. The CDR3 coding sequence is TGTGCCAGCAGCTCCGAGCAGACAGGGCCGGGTGAAGCTTTCTTT.

The sample holds one count of this clone. The chain joins TRBV19 to TRBJ1-1; possible D gene TRBD1, 5 bases. CDR1 LNHDA and CDR2 SQIVND come from the germline V gene (reference sequence). Trimming took off 3 bases at V and 4 bases at J, with 15 bases between the two ends. The CDR3 spans 15 residues. CDR3 sequence (DNA): TGTGCCAGTAGTATCGGGGGAGGGTCCCCCACTGAAGCTTTCTTT. This codes for CASSIGGGSPTEAFF.

This clone was seen just once. The rearrangement uses TRBV7-8 and TRBJ2-7; TRBD2 is a possible D gene (6 bases). Germline V gene lookup returns CDR1 SGHVS and CDR2 FQNEAQ. The CDR3 contains 15 residues. V was cut by 2 bases and J by 0 bases, with 11 bases left in between. This CDR3 is CASSLFRGSSYEQYF. The CDR3 DNA is TGTGCCAGCAGCTTATTCCGGGGGAGCTCCTACGAGCAGTACTTC.

The V and J genes are TRBV19 and TRBJ2-5; D ambiguous. CDR3 size: 14 residues. V was shortened by 3 bases and J by 4 bases, with 12 bases between the two germline ends. Germline V gene data show CDR1 as LNHDA and CDR2 as SQIVND (reference sequence). This chain's CDR3 is CASSMGPGTETQYF. CDR3 DNA: TGTGCCAGTAGTATGGGTCCGGGTACAGAGACCCAGTACTTC.

The chain has TRBV10-3 and TRBJ2-1; TRBD2 aligns across 13 bases. V shed 2 bases, J shed 7 bases, and the junction held 14 bases outside the gene matches. CDR3 length equals 19 residues. Germline V lookup: CDR1 ENHRY, CDR2 SYGVKD. CDR3 coding DNA: TGTGCCATCAGTGAGGCATGGGGGACTAGCGGGATGAGGGTAAATGAGCAGTTCTTC. Translated, it gives CAISEAWGTSGMRVNEQFF.

In its sample, this clone was seen once. The chain combines TRBV29-1 with TRBJ1-1; no reliable D call. Trimming pared 7 bases from V and 0 bases from J, leaving 9 bases between. CDR1 is SQVTM, CDR2 ANQGSEA, per germline. The CDR3 length is 12 residues. This CDR3 is CSAATVNTEAFF. Here the CDR3 DNA reads TGCAGCGCTGCGACGGTGAACACTGAAGCTTTCTTT.

The chain has TRBV6-1 and TRBJ1-5, with TRBD1 matching 10 bases. The CDR3 has 15 amino acids. V lost 5 bases to trimming and J lost 2 bases; unmatched junction nucleotides: 3. Looked up from germline, CDR1 is MNHNS and CDR2 is SASEGT. CDR3 DNA: TGTGCCAGCAGTACCGGGACAGGGGGCAATCAGCCCCAGCATTTT. Residues: CASSTGTGGNQPQHF.

The chain uses TRBV6-5 and TRBJ1-2; D gene ambiguous. The germline V and J ends were trimmed by 6 bases and 4 bases, with 12 bases remaining between them. The CDR3 extends over 13 amino acids. Germline V gives CDR1 MNHEY, CDR2 SVGAGI. The CDR3 region has the DNA TGTGCCAGCAGCCCGTCGGTCGCCTATGGCTACACCTTC. Protein sequence: CASSPSVAYGYTF.

CDR3 sequence: CASSPGGVLGTDTQYF. The CDR3 DNA sequence: TGTGCCAGCTCACCAGGGGGTGTCCTTGGCACAGATACGCAGTATTTT. The chain recombines TRBV18 with TRBJ2-3; D is perhaps TRBD1 or TRBD2 (5 bases each). CDR3 length equals 16 residues. Germline V gives CDR1 KGHSH, CDR2 LQKENI. With 2 bases removed from V and 1 base from J, the gap between germline ends came to 13 bases. Full variable domain (outside the CDR3, taken from reference TRBV18 and TRBJ2-3): NAGVMQNPRHLVRRRGQEARLRCSPMKGHSHVYWYRQLPEEGLKFMVYLQKENIIDESGMPKERFSAEFPKEGPSILRIQQVVRGDSAAYFCASSPGGVLGTDTQYFGPGTRLTVL.

The V call is TRBV5-4, the J call TRBJ1-1; 8 bases are a match to TRBD1. J lost 5 bases, V lost 4 bases, and 7 bases had no gene match. From germline, CDR1 is SGHNT and CDR2 YYREEE (reference sequence). The CDR3 consists of 14 residues. DNA for the CDR3: TGTGCCAGCAGCCGCGGACAGGGTGGGACTGAAGCTTTCTTT. Translating it yields CASSRGQGGTEAFF.

This chain links TRBV5-1 with TRBJ2-5; D tentatively fits TRBD1 or TRBD2 (6 bases each). Looked up from germline, CDR1 is SGHRS and CDR2 is YFSETQ. The V and J ends lost 2 bases and 5 bases respectively, with 16 bases between them. The CDR3 sequence is 15 residues long. Here the CDR3 reads CASSFSGSTGETQYF. The CDR3 nucleotides read TGCGCCAGCAGCTTCAGCGGGTCTACAGGGGAGACCCAGTACTTC.

The V call is TRBV5-1, the J call TRBJ2-3, with 11 nucleotides matching TRBD2. This CDR3 comprises 17 residues. V shed 0 bases and J 0 bases; nucleotides not matched to a gene: 3. Germline assignment: CDR1 SGHRS and CDR2 YFSETQ. The CDR3 nucleotides read TGCGCCAGCAGCTTGGTGACTAGCGGGACTAGCACAGATACGCAGTATTTT. Translation gives CASSLVTSGTSTDTQYF.

The chain has TRBV27 and TRBJ2-2; TRBD1 or TRBD2 may be the D gene (7 bases each). The length of the CDR3 is 15 residues. Per the germline V gene, CDR1 is MNHEY and CDR2 is SMNVEV (reference sequence). Between the trimmed V and J ends, which lost 6 bases and 1 base, there was a span of 12 bases. The CDR3 nucleotides are TGTGCCAGCAGCCCCAGGGGGGGGAACACCGGGGAGCTGTTTTTT. Translation: CASSPRGGNTGELFF.

The genes are TRBV7-9 and TRBJ1-5; 9 bases align to TRBD1. The germline CDR1 and CDR2 sequences are SEHNR and FQNEAQ (reference sequence). CDR3 length: 17 amino acids. Trimming removed 4 bases from V and 0 bases from J; junction bases left unmatched: 7. The CDR3 here is CASSSASTGGSNQPQHF. The CDR3 DNA reads as TGTGCCAGCAGCTCCGCCTCGACAGGGGGTAGCAATCAGCCCCAGCATTTT. Based on the CDR3 plus reference TRBV7-9 and TRBJ1-5, the full variable domain is DTGVSQNPRHKITKRGQNVTFRCDPISEHNRLYWYRQTLGQGPEFLTYFQNEAQLEKSRLLSDRFSAERPKGSFSTLEIQRTEQGDSAMYLCASSSASTGGSNQPQHFGDGTRLSIL.

V is TRBV7-2 and J is TRBJ2-3, with D perhaps TRBD1 (5 bases). The V and J ends lost 3 bases and 0 bases respectively, with 10 bases between them. The CDR3 is 15 residues long. Germline values: CDR1 SGHTA, CDR2 FQGNSA. The CDR3 protein is CASSFDSVSTDTQYF. CDR3 coding DNA: TGTGCCAGCAGCTTTGACAGCGTAAGCACAGATACGCAGTATTTT.